These T cell receptor beta chains were read from a single sample in a study of monozygotic twins with inflammatory bowel disease. TCRdb re-called the 5' RACE reads; one entry per CDR3 protein, DNA not given. This specimen shows about 210,000 distinct CDR3 sequences; the ten leading clones hold 1.6%. Sequencing was done on a sample of blood. All receptors come from a human donor with ulcerative colitis or Crohn's disease, or a healthy co-twin of an affected twin (not recorded which). The CDR3 runs from the conserved cysteine through the conserved F or W.

>TRBV19|TRBJ2-7
CASSRDGNYEQYF
>TRBV12-3/TRBV12-4|TRBJ1-3
CASSFLGDTIYF
>TRBV7-8|TRBJ2-3
CASSSYRTSDTQYF
>TRBV20-1|TRBJ2-3
CSASRQQVRTDTQYF
>TRBV20-1|TRBJ2-1
CSALGGGEQFF
>TRBV5-5|TRBJ1-1
CASSQGTMNTEAFF
>TRBV29-1|TRBJ1-1
CSVEDHPSGPEAFF
>TRBV27|TRBJ2-3
CASSTPGTSGGTDTQYF
>TRBV6-1|TRBJ2-7
CASSEPGTGAGSEQYF
>TRBV5-5|TRBJ2-7
CASSVDREHYEQYF
>TRBV29-1|TRBJ2-5
CSVGQGQETQYF
>TRBV11-1|TRBJ1-1
CASSNNQNTEAFF
>TRBV20-1|TRBJ2-7
CSADNSGTSPFF
>TRBV5-1|TRBJ2-2
CASSSTMNTGELFF
>TRBV6-2/TRBV6-3|TRBJ1-1
CASSYSVTAMNTEAFF
>TRBV11-2|TRBJ2-3
CASSFRLSTDTQYF
>TRBV6-5|TRBJ2-3
CASSYGRGAYTDTQYF